This entry describes one T cell receptor beta chain. The data are from a study of blood T cell repertoires in COVID-19. On the study more broadly: The United States, Italy and Spain provided the acute and convalescent COVID-19 samples. From T cells, B-cell-depleted T cells, or PBMCs came the material, which was cDNA or gDNA.

Source study methods: From reference gene primer amplification, estimates of nucleated cell counts were derived. Only in-frame clones appear in the TCRdb table, and some are missing; sequencing was by immunoSEQ multiplex PCR. Clonal size and the V and J genes are those of that table, whereas D and trimming came from the DNA. The table records around 78,000 clones, just over 85% of them present only once. The CDR3 has 13 residues. Trimming stripped 0 bases from V and 5 bases from J, with 5 bases between. Germline values: CDR1 SGHVS, CDR2 FNYEAQ. Input material: peripheral blood. The TCR was taken from a man over 45 with active or convalescent COVID-19. V usage is TRBV7-6 and J usage is TRBJ2-1; D is uncertain. CDR3 bases: TGTGCCAGCAGCTTAGCCAGGAACAATGAGCAGTTCTTC. Translation gives CASSLARNNEQFF.